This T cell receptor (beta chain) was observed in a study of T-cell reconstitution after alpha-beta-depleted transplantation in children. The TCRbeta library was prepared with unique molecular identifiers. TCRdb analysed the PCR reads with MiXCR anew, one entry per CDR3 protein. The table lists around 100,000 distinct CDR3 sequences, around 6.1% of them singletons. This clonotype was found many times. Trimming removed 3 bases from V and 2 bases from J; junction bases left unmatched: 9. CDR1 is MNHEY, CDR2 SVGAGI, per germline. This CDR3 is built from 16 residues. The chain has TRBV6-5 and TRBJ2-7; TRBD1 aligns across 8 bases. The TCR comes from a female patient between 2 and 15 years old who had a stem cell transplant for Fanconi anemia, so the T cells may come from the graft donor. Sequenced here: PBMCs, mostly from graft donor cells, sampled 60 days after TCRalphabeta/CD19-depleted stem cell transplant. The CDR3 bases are TGTGCCAGCAGTTATTTGGGCCAGACAGGGGCCTACGAGCAGTACTTC. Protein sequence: CASSYLGQTGAYEQYF.